One sample yielded the 14 T cell receptor beta chains listed below, sequenced in a study of T cells in Graves' hyperthyroidism and ophthalmopathy. Researchers amplified the TCR beta CDR3 regions from RNA transcripts. Carried out on the TCR CDR3, a first-round RT-PCR used the HTBI primer set. Using its own MiXCR run on the multiplex PCR reads, TCRdb lists one record per CDR3 protein. This sample has 340,000 or so distinct CDR3 sequences, with 15% to 20% found just once. The sample comprised blood. All receptors come from a woman aged 50 to 65 with Graves' hyperthyroidism.

The rearrangement joins TRBV18 to TRBJ1-3; D remains ambiguous. CDR1 is KGHSH, CDR2 LQKENI, per germline. The CDR3 extends over 16 amino acids. Trimming stripped 3 bases from V and 4 bases from J, with 16 bases between. In DNA, the CDR3 is TGTGCCAGCTCACCCACTAGGAGCGTGGAAGGAAACACCATATATTTT. It is translated as CASSPTRSVEGNTIYF.

This clonotype was picked up many times. The chain couples TRBV29-1 to TRBJ1-1, with TRBD1 matching over 11 bases. Per germline, CDR1 SQVTM and CDR2 ANQGSEA. CDR3 length: 15 residues. The trim removed 1 base at V and 3 bases at J, leaving 4 bases unmatched. The CDR3, as DNA: TGCAGCGTTGAAGGGACAGGGGGCAAGTACACTGAAGCTTTCTTT. Protein product: CSVEGTGGKYTEAFF. Using reference TRBV29-1 and TRBJ1-1 for the parts outside the CDR3, the full variable domain is SAVISQKPSRDICQRGTSLTIQCQVDSQVTMMFWYRQQPGQSLTLIATANQGSEATYESGFVIDKFPISRPNLTFSTLTVSNMSPEDSSIYLCSVEGTGGKYTEAFFGQGTRLTVV.

At least ten counts were recorded for this clonotype. The chain employs TRBV12-3 or TRBV12-4 and TRBJ1-4, with unresolved D. V was clipped by 1 base and J by 4 bases, with 4 bases between them. The CDR3 is made up of 13 amino acids. For the CDR3, the DNA is TGTGCCAGCAGTTTAGAGTATAATGAAAAACTGTTTTTT. It codes for CASSLEYNEKLFF.

The rearrangement links TRBV20-1 to TRBJ2-3; TRBD2 aligns across 10 bases. The CDR3 spans 17 residues. Germline V CDR1 and CDR2: DFQATT, SNEGSKA (reference sequence). V shed 2 bases and J 4 bases; nucleotides not matched to a gene: 12. This CDR3 reads CSARSPFSGGMADTQYF. The CDR3 bases are TGCAGTGCTAGATCGCCGTTTAGCGGGGGGATGGCAGATACGCAGTATTTT.

The chain is built from TRBV6-1 and TRBJ2-3, with D uncertain. Germline CDR1 reads MNHNS; CDR2 reads SASEGT. The CDR3 consists of 14 residues. V was cut by 6 bases and J by 2 bases, with 12 bases left in between. The CDR3 reads CASSPDLSTDTQYF. The CDR3 region has the DNA TGTGCCAGCAGCCCCGACCTCTCCACAGATACGCAGTATTTT.

This clonotype has ten or more counts. The V and J genes are TRBV18 and TRBJ1-1; D might be TRBD1 (5 bases). Germline lookup yields CDR1 KGHSH and CDR2 LQKENI. CDR3 length: 13 residues. The V and J ends lost 3 bases and 1 base respectively, with 6 bases between them. The CDR3 DNA reads TGTGCCAGCTCACCGGGGGGGAACACTGAAGCTTTCTTT. It codes for CASSPGGNTEAFF. Combining the CDR3 with reference TRBV18 and TRBJ1-1 gives the whole variable domain NAGVMQNPRHLVRRRGQEARLRCSPMKGHSHVYWYRQLPEEGLKFMVYLQKENIIDESGMPKERFSAEFPKEGPSILRIQQVVRGDSAAYFCASSPGGNTEAFFGQGTRLTVV.

J is TRBJ1-6 and V is TRBV3-1; no reliable D call. Germline CDR1 reads LGHDT; CDR2 reads YNNKEL (reference sequence). This CDR3 has 18 residues. V lost 0 bases and J lost 0, with 12 bases in between. DNA of the CDR3: TGTGCCAGCAGCCAAGATGTACCAGGAAGCTCCTATAATTCACCCCTCCACTTT. This gives the protein CASSQDVPGSSYNSPLHF.

The gene calls are TRBV5-1 and TRBJ2-2; TRBD1 matches at 10 bases. The germline V gene encodes CDR1 SGHRS and CDR2 YFSETQ. With V trimmed by 4 bases and J by 4 bases, 4 bases remained unmatched. This CDR3 contains 15 residues. CDR3 region: CASSPGQGITGELFF. CDR3 sequence (DNA): TGCGCCAGCAGCCCGGGACAGGGGATCACCGGGGAGCTGTTTTTT.

In this sample, this clonotype turned up a few times. This chain connects TRBV20-1 to TRBJ2-1; 10 positions match TRBD2. From germline, CDR1 is DFQATT and CDR2 SNEGSKA (reference sequence). The CDR3 runs to 16 residues. V lost 0 bases and J lost 5; bases outside the gene matches: 7. The CDR3 spells CSARDSAGGYHNEQFF. The DNA of the CDR3 is TGCAGTGCTAGAGATTCAGCGGGAGGGTATCACAATGAGCAGTTCTTC.

This clonotype was seen a handful of times. This chain connects TRBV5-8 to TRBJ2-3; no reliable D call. This CDR3 contains 16 residues. With 0 bases removed from V and 1 base from J, the gap between germline ends came to 12 bases. CDR1 is SGHTS and CDR2 is YDEGEE in the germline V gene. CDR3 in amino acids: CASSLGVEQGTDTQYF. The CDR3 DNA follows: TGTGCCAGCAGCTTGGGTGTTGAGCAAGGCACAGATACGCAGTATTTT.

This clonotype turned up a few times. The genes are TRBV6-1 and TRBJ1-2; D is unclear. V lost 0 bases, J lost 4 bases, and 9 bases lay in between. Germline CDR1 is MNHNS and CDR2 is SASEGT. This CDR3 contains 14 residues. The CDR3 DNA reads TGTGCCAGCAGTGAAGCTAGGCATTTCTATGGCTACACCTTC. Translation gives CASSEARHFYGYTF.

CDR3 protein: CSARRGGGNTIYF. The CDR3 bases are TGCAGTGCTAGGAGGGGGGGTGGAAACACCATATATTTT. J is TRBJ1-3 and V is TRBV20-1, with D possibly TRBD1 on 6 matching bases. The CDR3 contains 13 residues. Germline lookup yields CDR1 DFQATT and CDR2 SNEGSKA (reference sequence). V shed 3 bases and J shed 3 bases, with 9 bases lying between them.

This clonotype was counted many times. The V gene is TRBV6-2 or TRBV6-3, the J gene TRBJ2-1, with 9 positions matching TRBD2. The length of the CDR3 is 17 residues. The J segment lost 8 bases and the V segment lost 2 bases, leaving 13 bases of the junction unmatched. Germline-derived CDR1 and CDR2 are MNHEY and SVGEGT. Here the CDR3 DNA reads TGTGCCAGCAGTTACCCCGCCGAGGCTAGCGGGGTGGATGAGCAGTTCTTC. Translating gives CASSYPAEASGVDEQFF.

The chain combines TRBV5-1 with TRBJ2-5; no firm D call. Between the trimmed V and J ends, which lost 0 bases and 5 bases, there was a span of 11 bases. CDR3 length: 14 amino acids. Germline CDR1 and CDR2: SGHRS and YFSETQ. The CDR3 DNA reads as TGCGCCAGCAGCTTGGGGCTATCGCCCGAGACCCAGTACTTC. It is translated as CASSLGLSPETQYF. The whole variable domain, remainder taken from reference TRBV5-1 and TRBJ2-5, is KAGVTQTPRYLIKTRGQQVTLSCSPISGHRSVSWYQQTPGQGLQFLFEYFSETQRNKGNFPGRFSGRQFSNSRSEMNVSTLELGDSALYLCASSLGLSPETQYFGPGTRLLVL.